This TCR beta chain originates from a study of blood T cell repertoires in COVID-19. Overall study: Acute and convalescent COVID-19 samples came from the United States, Italy and Spain. PBMCs, B-cell-depleted T cells, or T cells were the source of the cDNA or gDNA that made up the material.

Germline V lookup: CDR1 MNHEY, CDR2 SVGAGI. The CDR3 spans 15 residues. V shed 7 bases and J 4 bases; nucleotides not matched to a gene: 9. In the original workflow: Reference gene primer amplification in the assay estimated nucleated cell counts. Measured with immunoSEQ multiplex PCR; TCRdb has only the in-frame clones, and not every one. V and J calls and clone size are given by that table; D and trimming were obtained from the DNA. Of about 260,000 clones listed, about 88% were seen once; the top ten hold over 4%. The source is a man between 60 and 75 years old who had recovered from COVID-19. Sequencing was performed on peripheral blood. The chain combines TRBV6-5 with TRBJ2-5, with TRBD1 matching over 10 bases. As DNA, the CDR3 is TGTGCCAGCACCCACTCGGACAGGGGGGGAGAGACCCAGTACTTC. Translation gives CASTHSDRGGETQYF.